This record concerns one TCR beta chain sequence. The source of the sample is a study of control samples from healthy donors and cancer patients. The method was immunoSEQ multiplex PCR; TCRdb's version includes in-frame clones alone and lacks a portion of them. The sample lists over 80,000 clones, just under 85% occurring once. The sample comprised blood. The receptor's source is a man aged 25 to 45 in good health.

CDR3 bases: TGTGCCAGCAGCCCCCCTTTGGCAGGGGGTAACACCGGGGAGCTGTTTTTT. It specifies CASSPPLAGGNTGELFF. The chain carries TRBV7-9 and TRBJ2-2; 7 bases agree with TRBD1. Germline V gene lookup returns CDR1 SEHNR and CDR2 FQNEAQ (reference sequence). The junction had 11 bases not matched to a gene; V was cut back by 5 bases and J by 2 bases. CDR3 length: 17 amino acids.